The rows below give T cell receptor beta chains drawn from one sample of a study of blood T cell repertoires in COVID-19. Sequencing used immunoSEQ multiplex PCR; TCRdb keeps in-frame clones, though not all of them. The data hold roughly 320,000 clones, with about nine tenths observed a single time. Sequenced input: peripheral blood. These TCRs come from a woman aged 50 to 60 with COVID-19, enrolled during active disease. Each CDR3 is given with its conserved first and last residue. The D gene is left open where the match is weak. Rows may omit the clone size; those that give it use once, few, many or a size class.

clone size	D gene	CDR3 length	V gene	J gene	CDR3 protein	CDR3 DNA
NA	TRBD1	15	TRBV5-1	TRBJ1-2	CASSTTGGSGYGYTF	TGCGCCAGCAGCACCACAGGGGGCAGCGGCTATGGCTACACCTTC
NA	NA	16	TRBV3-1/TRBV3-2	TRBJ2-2	CASSQGLSMNTGELFF	TGTGCCAGCAGCCAGGGACTCTCTATGAACACCGGGGAGCTGTTTTTT
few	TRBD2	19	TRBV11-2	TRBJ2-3	CASSLAGTSGRGRPDTQYF	TGTGCCAGCAGCTTAGCCGGGACTAGCGGGAGGGGGCGGCCAGATACGCAGTATTTT
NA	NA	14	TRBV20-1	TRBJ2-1	CSASMTDLYNEQFF	TGCAGTGCTAGTATGACAGATCTATACAATGAGCAGTTCTTC
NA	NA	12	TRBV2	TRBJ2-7	CASSGASYEQYF	TGTGCCAGCAGTGGGGCCTCCTACGAGCAGTACTTC
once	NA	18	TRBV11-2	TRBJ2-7	CASSLGRSRGGGSYEQYF	TGTGCCAGCAGCTTAGGCAGATCTCGAGGGGGTGGCTCCTACGAGCAGTACTTC
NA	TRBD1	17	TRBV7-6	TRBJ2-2	CASSYTGGTGNTGELFF	TGTGCCAGCAGTTACACCGGAGGGACAGGGAACACCGGGGAGCTGTTTTTT
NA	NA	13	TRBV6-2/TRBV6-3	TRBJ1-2	CASSYGQIYGYTF	TGTGCCAGCAGTTACGGCCAGATTTATGGCTACACCTTC
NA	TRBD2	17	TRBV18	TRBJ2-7	CASSPPSRLAGAYEQYF	TGTGCCAGCTCACCACCCTCCCGACTAGCGGGAGCCTACGAGCAGTACTTC
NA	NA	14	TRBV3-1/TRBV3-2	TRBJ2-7	CASSLVDRAYEQYF	TGTGCCAGCAGCCTCGTGGACAGAGCCTACGAGCAGTACTTC
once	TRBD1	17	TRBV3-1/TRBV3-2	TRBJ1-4	CASSTRSWTGGNEKLFF	TGTGCCAGCAGCACCCGCTCGTGGACAGGGGGTAATGAAAAACTGTTTTTT
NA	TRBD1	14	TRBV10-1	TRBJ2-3	CASSANRGTDTQYF	TGCGCCAGCAGTGCGAACAGGGGAACAGATACGCAGTATTTT
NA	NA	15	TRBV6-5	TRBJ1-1	CASTTGSAPNTEAFF	TGTGCCAGCACCACAGGGAGCGCTCCGAACACTGAAGCTTTCTTT
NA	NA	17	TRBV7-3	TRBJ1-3	CASSSFGQGGSGNTIYF	TGTGCCAGCTCTTCGTTCGGGCAGGGAGGCTCTGGAAACACCATATATTTT
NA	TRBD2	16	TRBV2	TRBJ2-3	CASSEVPAGGPDTQYF	TGTGCCAGCAGTGAAGTCCCAGCGGGAGGCCCAGATACGCAGTATTTT
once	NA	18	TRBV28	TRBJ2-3	CASSLDSRAPIYTDTQYF	TGTGCCAGCAGTTTAGATTCGCGGGCACCGATTTACACAGATACGCAGTATTTT